This T cell receptor beta chain was captured in a study of regulatory T cells in long-lasting Graves disease. Study-wide results and caveats: Accuracy could have been hurt by small sample size. When disease was persistent, TRBV28, TRBJ1-2 and TRBJ2-5 were the favored segments.

Sample time point: persistent/refractory GD, antithyroid drugs over 5 years with positive TRAb. RNA from PBMCs was the source of the TCR library. Approximately 9.6-milliliter peripheral blood samples went into EDTA tubes. Arm-PCR of CDR3 regions and iRepertoire HTBI primers were used to build TCR beta libraries. TCRdb re-derived calls from the multiplex PCR reads in MiXCR, one entry per CDR3 protein. The sample shows 390,000 or so distinct CDR3 sequences, roughly 25% of them seen only once. This clonotype was recorded at least ten times. Its antigen is currently unknown. V was clipped by 4 bases and J by 5 bases, with 9 bases between them. The CDR3 is made up of 12 amino acids. Germline loops: CDR1 MDHEN, CDR2 SYDVKM.

The receptor was derived from a woman aged 40 to 49 with Graves disease. The chain employs TRBV28 and TRBJ2-7; weak D call: TRBD2 (5 bases). Sequenced material: peripheral blood mononuclear cells (PBMCs), taken when the disease was refractory, from a patient treated with antithyroid drugs. The CDR3 sequence is CASSSEGDEQYF. Written as DNA, the CDR3 is TGTGCCAGCAGTTCTGAGGGAGACGAGCAGTACTTC.